This TCR beta chain was sequenced in a study of blood T cell repertoires in COVID-19. Study as a whole: Italy, Spain and the United States were the sources of the convalescent and acute COVID-19 samples. Sources were T cells, B-cell-depleted T cells, or PBMCs; the material itself was cDNA or gDNA.

The CDR3 is made up of 13 amino acids. Per the germline V gene, CDR1 is MRHNA and CDR2 is SNTAGT. The ends lost 6 bases at V and 4 bases at J; junction bases unmatched: 2. Clones were read by immunoSEQ multiplex PCR, and TCRdb kept only the in-frame ones, dropping some. The data contain 350,000 to 400,000 clones, 65% to 90% of them singletons. Patients from Seattle were sampled longitudinally, starting during active infection. The specimen sequenced was peripheral blood. The sequence came from a woman aged 55-70 years with COVID-19, enrolled during active disease. The J gene is TRBJ1-1, the V gene TRBV6-4; 10 nucleotides agree with TRBD1. CDR3 residues: CASRRTGGTEAFF. In DNA form, the CDR3 reads TGTGCCAGCAGAAGGACAGGGGGCACTGAAGCTTTCTTT.